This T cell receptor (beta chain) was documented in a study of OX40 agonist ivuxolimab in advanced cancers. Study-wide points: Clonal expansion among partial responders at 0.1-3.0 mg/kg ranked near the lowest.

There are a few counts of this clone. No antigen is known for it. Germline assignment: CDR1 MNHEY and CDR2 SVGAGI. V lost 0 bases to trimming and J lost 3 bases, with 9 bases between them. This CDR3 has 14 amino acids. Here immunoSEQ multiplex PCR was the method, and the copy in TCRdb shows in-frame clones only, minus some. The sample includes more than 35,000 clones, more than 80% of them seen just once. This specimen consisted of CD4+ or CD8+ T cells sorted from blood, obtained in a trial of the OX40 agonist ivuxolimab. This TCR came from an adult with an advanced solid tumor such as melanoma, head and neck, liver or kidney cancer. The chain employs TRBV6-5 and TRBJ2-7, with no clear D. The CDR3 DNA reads TGTGCCAGCAGTTACTCGAATTCTGGCTACGAGCAGTACTTC. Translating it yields CASSYSNSGYEQYF.